This T cell receptor beta chain emerged from a study of T cells in Graves' hyperthyroidism and ophthalmopathy. There are 12 residues in the CDR3. Trimming removed 0 bases from V and 10 bases from J; junction bases left unmatched: 2. This clonotype was counted ten times or more. TCR beta CDR3 sequences were amplified from RNA transcripts. The primer set for the first-round RT-PCR of the TCR CDR3 was HTBI. Each CDR3 protein is one row after TCRdb ran MiXCR on the multiplex PCR reads. The repertoire includes around 610,000 distinct CDR3 sequences, approximately 15% of them detected once, and over 3.5% sits in the top ten.

The clonotype originates from a woman between 40 and 50 years old with Graves' ophthalmopathy. The V gene is TRBV12-3 or TRBV12-4, the J gene TRBJ1-1, with TRBD1 matching 7 bases. The sequenced sample was blood. Written as DNA, the CDR3 is TGTGCCAGCAGTTTAGCGACAGGGCGAGCTTTCTTT. It translates to CASSLATGRAFF.